This passage covers 28 T cell receptor beta chains from one sample sequenced in a study of CD4 and CD8 cells across lung adenocarcinoma regions. MiXCR was run by TCRdb on the PCR reads, yielding one entry per CDR3 protein. The table has 9,500 to 11,000 distinct CDR3 sequences, approximately 50% seen once. Sample: CD8+ T cells from the margin of a lung tumor. These receptors all stem from a male donor with lung adenocarcinoma. The CD4 and CD8 labels of this study may be unreliable.

The rearrangement joins TRBV6-1 to TRBJ2-1; either TRBD1 or TRBD2 may fit D (5 bases each). This CDR3 region has 16 residues. The ends were cut back, 3 bases at V and 6 bases at J, with 18 bases in the middle. CDR1 MNHNS and CDR2 SASEGT come from the germline V gene. CDR3 sequence reads: CASSDNRGPNSNEQFF. The CDR3 DNA sequence: TGTGCCAGCAGTGATAATCGGGGACCCAATAGCAATGAGCAGTTCTTC.

The chain recombines TRBV10-3 with TRBJ2-1; D gene unclear. Gene TRBJ2-7 matches the end of the DNA better, so the J call may be wrong. The CDR3 consists of 14 residues. CDR1 and CDR2 from the germline V gene are ENHRY and SYGVKD. The CDR3 here is CAMTPDGSSYEQYF. The CDR3 DNA reads as TGTGCCATGACACCGGACGGTAGCTCCTACGAGCAGTACTTC.

The V and J genes are TRBV6-1 and TRBJ1-1, with D maybe TRBD1 (6 bases). This CDR3 region has 15 residues. Germline CDR1 and CDR2: MNHNS and SASEGT. V lost 4 bases and J lost 5, with 17 bases in between. CDR3 sequence: CASSVGGHKNTEAFF. The CDR3 nucleotides read TGTGCCAGCAGTGTCGGGGGGCATAAGAATACTGAAGCTTTCTTT.

This clonotype has ten or more counts. The rearrangement joins TRBV5-1 to TRBJ2-4, with D possibly called TRBD1 or TRBD2 (5 bases each). Trimming cost V 3 bases and J 4 bases, with 8 bases left between them. Germline loops: CDR1 SGHRS, CDR2 YFSETQ. This CDR3 comprises 13 residues. The CDR3 sequence: CASSSEGKNIQYF. CDR3 DNA: TGCGCCAGCAGCTCCGAGGGGAAAAACATTCAGTACTTC.

Regarding this clonotype: One end of the junction varies from germline; a read error may be responsible. DNA of the CDR3: TGTGCCAGCAGTGAAGCGGGGCTGTGGGCCAAGAACACTCAGTACTTC. Translating gives CASSEAGLWAKNTQYF. J is TRBJ2-4 and V is TRBV6-1; tentative D call: TRBD1 (5 bases). The CDR3 runs 16 residues. Germline V gene lookup returns CDR1 MNHNS and CDR2 SASEGT.

CDR3 loop: CASSDSGTGAENTQYF. In nucleotides, the CDR3 is TGTGCCAGCAGTGACTCCGGGACGGGGGCCGAAAACACGCAGTACTTC. The J gene is TRBJ2-4, the V gene TRBV6-4, with D perhaps matching TRBD1 or TRBD2 (6 bases each). This CDR3 comprises 16 residues. Germline V CDR1 and CDR2: MRHNA, SNTAGT. Trimming removed 0 bases at V and 13 bases at J, with 22 bases between.

This clonotype was seen many times. This chain connects TRBV6-5 to TRBJ2-7, with 9 bases matching TRBD2. Germline lookup yields CDR1 MNHEY and CDR2 SVGAGI. V lost 8 bases, J lost 0 bases, and 5 bases stayed unmatched. The CDR3 spans 14 residues. For the CDR3, the DNA is TGTGCCAGCGAGACTAGCGGAGGCTCCTACGAGCAGTACTTC. Protein product: CASETSGGSYEQYF.

The chain has TRBV6-6 and TRBJ2-4, with D perhaps TRBD2 (5 bases). The assigned J gene may be wrong: the sequence end matches TRBJ2-7 better. Germline loops: CDR1 MNHNY, CDR2 SVGAGI (reference sequence). CDR3 length: 12 amino acids. As DNA, the CDR3 is TGTGCCAGCAGACCAACTAGTTACGAGCAGTACTTC. It yields the protein CASRPTSYEQYF.

The chain employs TRBV6-1 and TRBJ2-7; 13 nucleotides line up with TRBD2. Germline V CDR1 and CDR2: MNHNS, SASEGT. With V trimmed by 4 bases and J by 1 base, 10 bases remained unmatched. The CDR3 is 18 amino acids. The CDR3 region is CASSVGLAGAVYSYEQYF. The CDR3 region has the DNA TGTGCCAGCAGTGTAGGACTAGCGGGGGCTGTCTATTCCTACGAGCAGTACTTC.

The rearrangement links TRBV6-1 to TRBJ2-3; tentative D call: TRBD2 (6 bases). This CDR3 is built from 14 residues. V lost 7 bases and J lost 0, with 11 bases in between. Germline V gene data show CDR1 as MNHNS and CDR2 as SASEGT. The CDR3 region has the DNA TGTGCCAGCAAGGGACTCCCAAGCACAGATACGCAGTATTTT. Amino acids: CASKGLPSTDTQYF.

Many counts were recorded for this clonotype. The gene calls are TRBV5-1 and TRBJ2-7; D is perhaps TRBD1 or TRBD2 (5 bases each). Per germline, CDR1 SGHRS and CDR2 YFSETQ. The CDR3 consists of 15 residues. The V and J ends lost 1 base and 2 bases respectively, with 13 bases between them. As DNA, the CDR3 is TGCGCCAGCAGCTTGTTGGGGGTGAATCCCTACGAGCAGTACTTC. Translated, it gives CASSLLGVNPYEQYF. Supplemented by reference TRBV5-1 and TRBJ2-7, the full variable domain reads KAGVTQTPRYLIKTRGQQVTLSCSPISGHRSVSWYQQTPGQGLQFLFEYFSETQRNKGNFPGRFSGRQFSNSRSEMNVSTLELGDSALYLCASSLLGVNPYEQYFGPGTRLTVT.

J is TRBJ1-4 and V is TRBV6-1; 9 nucleotides align to TRBD1. Germline V gives CDR1 MNHNS, CDR2 SASEGT. Trimming cost V 3 bases and J 1 base; bases outside gene matches: 6. CDR3 length: 17 residues. The CDR3 spells CASSDPGQGRTNEKLFF. The CDR3 nucleotides read TGTGCCAGCAGTGACCCCGGACAGGGGAGAACTAATGAAAAACTGTTTTTT.

This clonotype was recorded a few times. For the CDR3, the DNA is TGTGCCAGCAGAAGCCCCGGGGCCCAGTTCTTC. It encodes CASRSPGAQFF. The chain joins TRBV25-1 to TRBJ2-1; the D gene could be TRBD1 or TRBD2 (5 bases each). Germline CDR1 and CDR2: MGHDK and SYGVNS. Trimming shortened V by 6 bases and J by 13 bases, and 13 bases separated the two germline ends. CDR3 size: 11 residues.

The chain employs TRBV5-1 and TRBJ2-4; D is unclear. Germline CDR1 reads SGHRS; CDR2 reads YFSETQ. V was trimmed by 2 bases and J by 7 bases, leaving 4 bases between them. CDR3 length equals 11 residues. The CDR3 protein is CASSFRNIQYF. Written as DNA, the CDR3 is TGCGCCAGCAGCTTCAGGAACATTCAGTACTTC.

The table lists this clonotype with a few counts. This chain connects TRBV6-5 to TRBJ2-5; the D gene is possibly TRBD1 (6 bases). Germline loops: CDR1 MNHEY, CDR2 SVGAGI. CDR3 length: 12 amino acids. V was cut by 4 bases and J by 11 bases, with 14 bases left in between. In DNA form, the CDR3 reads TGTGCCAGCAGTTTGACAGGTGGTGAGCAGTACTTC. Amino acids: CASSLTGGEQYF.

This clonotype qualifies as large. The rearrangement links TRBV6-1 to TRBJ2-1; 7 bases fit TRBD2. CDR3 length: 16 residues. The J segment lost 4 bases and the V segment lost 5 bases, leaving 11 bases of the junction unmatched. CDR1 and CDR2 (germline): MNHNS, SASEGT. CDR3: CASSSSQGLPYNEQFF. CDR3 DNA sequence: TGTGCCAGCAGTAGTTCCCAGGGACTACCGTACAATGAGCAGTTCTTC.

This clonotype has a count of ten or more. In DNA form, the CDR3 reads TGTGCCAGCAGCTATGGGCCAGGGGATGAGCAGTTCTTC. Protein product: CASSYGPGDEQFF. The V gene is TRBV7-2, the J gene TRBJ2-1; the D gene is possibly TRBD1 (6 bases). CDR3 length equals 13 residues. Germline CDR1 is SGHTA and CDR2 is FQGNSA. V was pared by 4 bases and J by 8 bases, with 12 bases between.

This clonotype was recorded many times. The genes are TRBV6-1 and TRBJ1-1, with 8 positions matching TRBD1. The trim removed 2 bases at V and 5 bases at J, leaving 4 bases unmatched. The CDR3 contains 14 residues. From germline, CDR1 is MNHNS and CDR2 SASEGT. In DNA form, the CDR3 reads TGTGCCAGCAGTGAACCAGGGGGCTGGACTGAAGCTTTCTTT. The encoded protein is CASSEPGGWTEAFF.

This clonotype was seen repeatedly, ten times or more. This chain uses TRBV7-6 with TRBJ2-7; 9 positions match TRBD2. The ends lost 2 bases at V and 1 base at J; junction bases unmatched: 15. Germline assignment: CDR1 SGHVS and CDR2 FNYEAQ. CDR3 length: 19 amino acids. The CDR3 DNA reads as TGTGCCAGCAGCTTACGCCTCGGTCTACTAGCGGGCCAATCCTACGAGCAGTACTTC. Amino acid sequence: CASSLRLGLLAGQSYEQYF.

The chain has TRBV6-1 and TRBJ2-4, with D possibly TRBD2 on 7 matching bases. Trimming stripped 8 bases from V and 13 bases from J, with 30 bases between. The CDR3 is made up of 16 amino acids. Looked up from germline, CDR1 is MNHNS and CDR2 is SASEGT. CDR3 in DNA: TGTGCCAGCGGGGGGGCCGGGGCAGGGGTTGGGGATACCCAGTACTTC. The encoded protein is CASGGAGAGVGDTQYF.

As concerns this clonotype: At one end the junction does not follow the germline gene, possibly because of a read error. This rearrangement joins TRBV6-5 to TRBJ2-1; no clear D gene. This CDR3 comprises 15 residues. Germline V gene data show CDR1 as MNHEY and CDR2 as SVGAGI. CDR3 in amino acids: CASSTTSPRRDEQFF. In DNA form, the CDR3 reads TGTGCCAGCAGTACCACGAGTCCCCGAAGAGATGAGCAGTTTTTC.

CDR3: CASSEEWLLAGGNEQFF. The DNA for the CDR3 is TGTGCCAGCAGTGAAGAATGGTTACTAGCGGGGGGGAATGAGCAGTTCTTC. V gene TRBV6-1 combines with J gene TRBJ2-1; 13 bases match TRBD2. The CDR3 has 17 residues. Germline V gene lookup returns CDR1 MNHNS and CDR2 SASEGT. The junction had 7 bases not matched to a gene; V was cut back by 1 base and J by 7 bases.

By proportion, this clonotype is medium-sized. The chain is built from TRBV10-1 and TRBJ2-1; D gene uncertain. V was shortened by 3 bases and J by 6 bases, with 12 bases between the two germline ends. Germline V gene lookup returns CDR1 WNHNN and CDR2 SYGVQD (reference sequence). The CDR3 length is 14 residues. CDR3: CASSETVGPNEQFF. The CDR3 DNA sequence: TGCGCCAGCAGTGAAACGGTTGGTCCCAATGAGCAGTTCTTC.

This chain links TRBV6-1 with TRBJ1-3, with a weak D call TRBD1 (6 bases). V was cut by 7 bases and J by 4 bases, with 11 bases left in between. The CDR3 spans 13 residues. CDR1 MNHNS and CDR2 SASEGT come from the germline V gene. DNA for the CDR3: TGTGCCAGCATAGGACAGTACGGAAACACCATATATTTT. Translating it yields CASIGQYGNTIYF.

The chain carries TRBV6-1 and TRBJ2-7; the D gene is possibly TRBD2 (5 bases). Germline assignment: CDR1 MNHNS and CDR2 SASEGT. This CDR3 spans 12 amino acids. Between the trimmed V and J ends, which lost 6 bases and 0 bases, there was a span of 6 bases. This CDR3 is CASRDFSYEQYF. The CDR3 nucleotides are TGTGCCAGCAGGGACTTCTCCTACGAGCAGTACTTC.

The V gene is TRBV12-3 or TRBV12-4, the J gene TRBJ1-6; D may be TRBD1 (6 bases). V was trimmed by 7 bases and J by 5 bases, leaving 12 bases between them. The CDR3 has 14 residues. The CDR3 region has the DNA TGTGCCAGCAAGCCCACAGGGAATAATTCACCCCTCCACTTT. This encodes CASKPTGNNSPLHF.

This clonotype appeared a single time. Germline is not matched at one junction end, which may reflect a read error. The rearrangement uses TRBV6-1 and TRBJ2-3; D is perhaps TRBD2 (6 bases). The CDR3 contains 14 residues. Germline V CDR1 and CDR2: MNHNS, SASEGT. The CDR3 is CASRLPGATDTQYF. The DNA of the CDR3 is TGTGCCAGCAGACTACCGGGAGCCACAGATACGCAGTACTTT.

This clonotype has just a few counts. V gene TRBV6-5 combines with J gene TRBJ1-2; tentatively, D is TRBD1 (6 bases). CDR3 length: 16 residues. V was clipped by 2 bases and J by 8 bases, with 21 bases between them. Germline V gene sequence: CDR1 MNHEY, CDR2 SVGAGI. CDR3 coding DNA: TGTGCCAGCAGTTACGCAGCTACAGGGATAGTAGAAGGCTACACCTTC. Translating gives CASSYAATGIVEGYTF.